Presented here are 20 T cell receptor beta chains from one specimen sequenced in a study of cytomegalovirus exposure and HLA in healthy donors. Both 60 Vbeta primers and 13 Jbeta primers went into the PCR. TCRdb keeps only in-frame clones here, not all; method: immunoSEQ multiplex PCR. The table lists 160,000 or so clones, 65% to 85% of them singletons, with approximately 7% in the top ten. The sequencing input was PBMCs. The origin of the receptors is a woman aged 25-40 years in good health and CMV-seropositive.

V is TRBV7-9 and J is TRBJ2-6, with D maybe TRBD2 (6 bases). The CDR3 runs 16 residues. Germline lookup yields CDR1 SEHNR and CDR2 FQNEAQ (reference sequence). V was pared by 4 bases and J by 2 bases, with 12 bases between. DNA of the CDR3: TGTGCCAGCAGCTCGGACTCGGGGGCTGGGGCCAACGTCCTGACTTTC. It codes for CASSSDSGAGANVLTF.

The chain couples TRBV11-3 to TRBJ1-1; no clear D gene. This CDR3 comprises 15 residues. Trimming removed 2 bases at V and 1 base at J, with 11 bases between. CDR1 is SGHNT and CDR2 is YENEEA in the germline V gene. CDR3 residues: CASSLSRNRNTEAFF. The CDR3, as DNA: TGTGCCAGCAGCTTATCACGCAACAGGAACACTGAAGCTTTCTTT.

The chain recombines TRBV2 with TRBJ1-1, with D possibly TRBD1 on 5 matching bases. CDR3 length: 14 residues. Trimming removed 2 bases from V and 3 bases from J, with 10 bases in between. Germline assignment: CDR1 SNHLY and CDR2 FYNNEI. The DNA for the CDR3 is TGTGCCAGCAGTGAATGGGGCAGGGACACTGAAGCTTTCTTT. Protein: CASSEWGRDTEAFF.

The V call is TRBV12-5, the J call TRBJ1-1, with a weak D call TRBD1 (6 bases). The V and J ends lost 7 bases and 5 bases respectively, with 17 bases between them. The CDR3 totals 14 residues. CDR1 LGHNT and CDR2 FRNRAP come from the germline V gene. CDR3 coding DNA: TGTGCTAGTGCCCTAAAGGGGGGGGAGACTGAAGCTTTCTTT. Its protein product is CASALKGGETEAFF.

The chain couples TRBV9 to TRBJ2-3; 7 nucleotides align to TRBD1. The junction had 11 bases not matched to a gene; V was cut back by 4 bases and J by 3 bases. The germline gives CDR1 SGDLS, CDR2 YYNGEE. This CDR3 is 16 amino acids long. The CDR3 protein is CASSPGGRSWTDTQYF. Here the CDR3 DNA reads TGTGCCAGCAGCCCAGGGGGAAGAAGCTGGACAGATACGCAGTATTTT.

This chain connects TRBV16 to TRBJ1-2; D remains unclear. Trimming stripped 2 bases from V and 4 bases from J, with 17 bases between. Germline V gives CDR1 KGHSY, CDR2 FQNENV. The length of the CDR3 is 16 residues. The CDR3 is CASSQGPEESGYGYTF. Here the CDR3 DNA reads TGTGCCAGCAGCCAAGGGCCGGAGGAGAGCGGCTATGGCTACACCTTC.

This clone was seen a handful of times. The chain employs TRBV11-2 and TRBJ1-6; no definite D call. The V gene lost 3 bases and the J gene lost 7 bases, with 10 bases spanning the gap. The V gene's germline CDR1 is SGHAT and CDR2 FQNNGV. The CDR3 has 14 amino acids. The DNA for the CDR3 is TGTGCCAGCAGCTTGATACAAGTCAATTCACCCCTCCACTTT. Its translation is CASSLIQVNSPLHF.

The chain couples TRBV18 to TRBJ1-1, with 7 bases identical to TRBD1. V lost 4 bases, J lost 7 bases, and 9 bases stayed unmatched. The CDR3 totals 14 residues. Germline V CDR1 and CDR2: KGHSH, LQKENI. CDR3 protein: CASSQPQGIGEAFF. For the CDR3, the DNA is TGTGCCAGCTCACAGCCACAGGGGATTGGTGAAGCTTTCTTT.

The chain uses TRBV6-4 and TRBJ2-2, with D perhaps matching TRBD1 (5 bases). Between the trimmed V and J ends, which lost 6 bases and 1 base, there was a span of 6 bases. In germline, CDR1 is MRHNA, CDR2 SNTAGT. This CDR3 region has 13 residues. This CDR3 reads CASSRENTGELFF. CDR3 sequence (DNA): TGTGCCAGCAGCAGGGAGAACACCGGGGAGCTGTTTTTT.

The CDR3 DNA reads TGCGCCAGCAGCCAAGAAGAACTAGCGGGGGGAAGATGGAATGAGCAGTTCTTC. Amino acids: CASSQEELAGGRWNEQFF. This chain connects TRBV4-3 to TRBJ2-1; 12 bases match TRBD2. This CDR3 region has 18 residues. After removal of 0 bases from V and 7 bases from J, the junction contained 10 bases not matched to a gene. The germline gives CDR1 LGHNA, CDR2 YSLEER.

This chain connects TRBV4-3 to TRBJ1-1; D is possibly TRBD1 (5 bases). This CDR3 region has 15 residues. The germline V gene has CDR1 LGHNA and CDR2 YSLEER. Trimming stripped 0 bases from V and 5 bases from J, with 13 bases between. CDR3 loop: CASSQDERGGTEAFF. CDR3 bases: TGCGCCAGCAGCCAAGATGAAAGGGGAGGGACTGAAGCTTTCTTT.

This clone was counted between two and nine times. The gene calls are TRBV6-5 and TRBJ2-1; D is perhaps TRBD1 (6 bases). Germline V lookup: CDR1 MNHEY, CDR2 SVGAGI. This CDR3 spans 14 amino acids. V shed 2 bases and J shed 7 bases, with 12 bases lying between them. For the CDR3, the DNA is TGTGCCAGCAGTTACCCAGGGGTTCGGAATGAGCAGTTCTTC. Encoded protein: CASSYPGVRNEQFF.

DNA of the CDR3: TGTGCCAGCACCGACAGGAACTATGGCTACACCTTC. Residues: CASTDRNYGYTF. The chain joins TRBV28 to TRBJ1-2; TRBD1 might be the D (6 bases). The V gene lost 7 bases and the J gene lost 2 bases, with 8 bases spanning the gap. The CDR3 has 12 residues. The germline V gene encodes CDR1 MDHEN and CDR2 SYDVKM.

The rearrangement uses TRBV30 and TRBJ2-3, with D tentatively TRBD2 (6 bases). The V end was cut by 4 bases, the J end by 4 bases, with 15 bases between. This CDR3 region has 14 residues. In germline, CDR1 is GTSNPN, CDR2 SVGIG (reference sequence). The CDR3 bases are TGTGCCTGGAACTATATGGGGGGTCCAGATACGCAGTATTTT. Translating gives CAWNYMGGPDTQYF.

The genes are TRBV7-9 and TRBJ1-2; a weak D match, TRBD1 (5 bases). Germline V gene sequence: CDR1 SEHNR, CDR2 FQNEAQ (reference sequence). With 11 bases removed from V and 4 bases from J, the gap between germline ends came to 11 bases. This CDR3 comprises 11 residues. The DNA of the CDR3 is TGTGCCCTGGGGCAGGGCTATGGCTACACCTTC. It translates to CALGQGYGYTF.

The rearrangement links TRBV9 to TRBJ2-2; D gene ambiguous. Between the trimmed V and J ends, which lost 1 base and 8 bases, there was a span of 6 bases. The CDR3 is 12 residues long. CDR1 SGDLS and CDR2 YYNGEE come from the germline V gene. The CDR3 nucleotides read TGTGCCAGCAGCGTAATGAGTGGGGAGCTGTTTTTT. This codes for CASSVMSGELFF. Based on the CDR3 plus reference TRBV9 and TRBJ2-2, the full variable domain is DSGVTQTPKHLITATGQRVTLRCSPRSGDLSVYWYQQSLDQGLQFLIQYYNGEERAKGNILERFSAQQFPDLHSELNLSSLELGDSALYFCASSVMSGELFFGEGSRLTVL.

Concerning this clone: The identical CDR3 is also encoded by other nucleotide sequences in the sample. The chain is built from TRBV5-1 and TRBJ2-7; TRBD1 might be the D (5 bases). Between the trimmed V and J ends, which lost 1 base and 2 bases, there was a span of 13 bases. This CDR3 contains 15 residues. The germline CDR1 and CDR2 sequences are SGHRS and YFSETQ. CDR3 amino acids: CASSLSQGRTYEQYF. CDR3 coding DNA: TGCGCCAGCAGCTTGTCGCAGGGTCGCACCTACGAGCAGTACTTC.

The J gene is TRBJ1-5, the V gene TRBV30; 9 bases align to TRBD1. V shed 3 bases, J shed 5 bases, and the junction held 2 bases outside the gene matches. Per the germline V gene, CDR1 is GTSNPN and CDR2 is SVGIG (reference sequence). The CDR3 loop spans 13 amino acids. In nucleotides, the CDR3 is TGTGCCTGGAGCTGGACAGGGGATCAGCCCCAGCATTTT. As protein: CAWSWTGDQPQHF.

The chain uses TRBV30 and TRBJ2-7, with 10 bases matching TRBD2. CDR3 length: 18 residues. Germline-derived CDR1 and CDR2 are GTSNPN and SVGIG (reference sequence). The junction had 13 bases not matched to a gene; V was cut back by 2 bases and J by 0 bases. The CDR3 reads CAWSWALAGELSSYEQYF. The DNA for the CDR3 is TGTGCCTGGAGTTGGGCGCTAGCGGGGGAACTTAGCTCCTACGAGCAGTACTTC.

The chain couples TRBV4-3 to TRBJ2-3, with 7 bases lining up with TRBD2. V lost 4 bases and J lost 1; bases outside the gene matches: 5. Per the germline V gene, CDR1 is LGHNA and CDR2 is YSLEER. This CDR3 region has 15 residues. The CDR3 spells CASSLRTSGTDTQYF. CDR3 DNA sequence: TGCGCCAGCAGCCTTCGGACTAGTGGCACAGATACGCAGTATTTT.